The source of this TCR beta chain is a study of blood T cell repertoires in COVID-19. Study-level information: Some COVID-19 samples were acute and others convalescent; all came from the United States, Italy and Spain.

There are 16 residues in the CDR3. Libraries were prepared by immunoSEQ multiplex PCR; TCRdb keeps only in-frame clonotypes and omits some of them. Of some 150,000 clones listed, 80% to 90% are singletons. This receptor was identified in a woman aged 45 to 65 with acute or convalescent COVID-19. The sample consisted of peripheral blood. The genes are TRBV21-1 and TRBJ2-4; whether TRBD2, the table's D call, matches the DNA was not checked. TRBV21-1 is given as a pseudogene. CDR3 loop: CASSKGQGLAKNIQYF. Written as DNA, the CDR3 is TGTGCCAGCAGCAAGGGTCAGGGACTAGCCAAAAACATTCAGTACTTC.